Below are 29 T cell receptor beta chains sequenced from a single sample in a study of blood T cell repertoires in COVID-19 (dated by TCRdb to 2020 to 2022). The library was prepared using the immunoSEQ multiplex PCR assay. TCRdb stores this immuneACCESS table with in-frame sequences only. Part of the clones is absent; in the studies checked, under half of the shortfall reflects unresolved V genes, and no reason is known for the rest. This sample has some 250,000 clones in its table, and around 89% of those were observed once. The biggest ten clones account for under 10% of the sample. The sample taken for sequencing was PBMCs or T cells enriched from blood (not recorded which). These receptors all stem from a man aged 35-49 years who had recovered from COVID-19.

The chain carries TRBV28 and TRBJ1-1; D remains unclear. There are 14 residues in the CDR3. CDR1 is MDHEN and CDR2 is SYDVKM in the germline V gene. V lost 6 bases to trimming and J lost 4 bases, with 15 bases between them. CDR3 DNA: TGTGCCAGCAGGTATTCAACCCCGAGCACTGAAGCTTTCTTT. This translates into CASRYSTPSTEAFF.

This clone was seen only once. This chain links TRBV7-2 with TRBJ2-1, with 9 bases lining up with TRBD1. The CDR3 consists of 15 residues. The germline gives CDR1 SGHTA, CDR2 FQGNSA. The V segment lost 6 bases and the J segment 4 bases; nucleotides outside the gene matches: 7. CDR3 bases: TGTGCCAGCAGTCTTGACAGGGGGTTATACAATGAGCAGTTCTTC. This codes for CASSLDRGLYNEQFF.

V gene TRBV6-4 combines with J gene TRBJ2-3; TRBD2 matches 9 bases. Looked up from germline, CDR1 is MRHNA and CDR2 is SNTAGT. This CDR3 region has 15 residues. The J segment lost 4 bases and the V segment lost 0 bases, leaving 2 bases of the junction unmatched. The CDR3 is CASSDSRGGPDTQYF. The CDR3 coding sequence is TGTGCCAGCAGTGACTCGCGGGGGGGCCCAGATACGCAGTATTTT.

The chain couples TRBV4-2 to TRBJ2-4; TRBD2 might be the D (5 bases). The germline gives CDR1 LGHNA, CDR2 YNFKEQ. Trimming stripped 2 bases from V and 6 bases from J, with 14 bases between. The CDR3 spans 15 residues. The CDR3 bases are TGTGCCAGCAGCCAACAATTCGGGGAGAGAAACATTCAGTACTTC. Amino acids: CASSQQFGERNIQYF.

As concerns this clone: The junction departs from the called germline gene at one end, perhaps through a read error. This chain links TRBV4-3 with TRBJ1-2, with a possible D match to TRBD1 (5 bases). This CDR3 is 14 amino acids long. Germline V gene data show CDR1 as LGHNA and CDR2 as YSLEER. CDR3 coding DNA: TGCGTCAGCAGCCAAGTCGACAGACCATATGGCTACACCTTC. Translated: CVSSQVDRPYGYTF.

This clone was seen once. Other DNA sequences from this sample encode an identical CDR3 as well. This rearrangement joins TRBV3-1 (or the pseudogene TRBV3-2) to TRBJ1-2, with a tentative D call TRBD1 (6 bases). V lost 1 base to trimming and J lost 2 bases, with 11 bases between them. The CDR3 runs 15 residues. Germline loops: CDR1 LGHDT, CDR2 YNNKEL (reference sequence). As DNA, the CDR3 is TGTGCCAGCAGCCAAGTTGGACAGCTAAACTATGGCTACACCTTC. Its protein is CASSQVGQLNYGYTF.

The chain couples TRBV3-1 (or the pseudogene TRBV3-2) to TRBJ1-4; no firm D call. Per germline, CDR1 LGHDT and CDR2 YNNKEL (reference sequence). Deletions cut 3 bases from V and 0 bases from J, with 8 bases between. The CDR3 sequence is 15 residues long. This CDR3 is CASSQLAATNEKLFF. In DNA, the CDR3 is TGTGCCAGCAGCCAGCTGGCAGCAACTAATGAAAAACTGTTTTTT.

This clone was picked up many times. The chain has TRBV5-1 and TRBJ2-2; 7 nucleotides align to TRBD1. The CDR3 runs 17 residues. Looked up from germline, CDR1 is SGHRS and CDR2 is YFSETQ. Trimming cost V 3 bases and J 3 bases; bases outside gene matches: 11. The CDR3 DNA follows: TGCGCCAGCAGCTATTTGACCGGGACAGCCGACACCGGGGAGCTGTTTTTT. This sequence encodes CASSYLTGTADTGELFF.

The V and J genes are TRBV11-3 and TRBJ2-1; 9 bases align to TRBD2. The germline gives CDR1 SGHNT, CDR2 YENEEA. Losses at the gene ends were 1 base for V and 3 bases for J; bases not matched to a gene: 7. The CDR3 runs to 17 residues. CDR3 sequence: CASSLAGTSRGYNEQFF. The DNA of the CDR3 is TGTGCCAGCAGCTTAGCCGGGACTAGCAGGGGCTACAATGAGCAGTTCTTC.

The chain is built from TRBV7-6 and TRBJ2-3; no clear D gene. V was shortened by 5 bases and J by 0 bases, with 6 bases between the two germline ends. The CDR3 is made up of 13 amino acids. Germline V gene lookup returns CDR1 SGHVS and CDR2 FNYEAQ. Here the CDR3 DNA reads TGTGCCAGCAGCAAAGAGAGCACAGATACGCAGTATTTT. Its translation is CASSKESTDTQYF. The full variable domain, in which reference TRBV7-6 and TRBJ2-3 provide the parts outside the CDR3, is GAGVSQSPRYKVTKRGQDVALRCDPISGHVSLYWYRQALGQGPEFLTYFNYEAQQDKSGLPNDRFSAERPEGSISTLTIQRTEQRDSAMYRCASSKESTDTQYFGPGTRLTVL.

The chain recombines TRBV4-3 with TRBJ2-2; D is perhaps TRBD2 (6 bases). The germline V and J ends were trimmed by 4 bases and 4 bases, with 19 bases remaining between them. Germline V gene data show CDR1 as LGHNA and CDR2 as YSLEER. This CDR3 contains 17 residues. The CDR3 is CASSRDTSQVATGELFF. For the CDR3, the DNA is TGCGCCAGCAGCCGAGACACTAGCCAGGTGGCCACCGGGGAGCTGTTTTTT.

CDR3 coding DNA: TGTGCCAGCACCCACAGGGGCCAAGGTGGCTACACCTTC. It yields the protein CASTHRGQGGYTF. The J gene is TRBJ1-2, the V gene TRBV12-3 or TRBV12-4; 7 positions match TRBD1. V was pared by 7 bases and J by 7 bases, with 9 bases of the junction left unmatched. The CDR3 sequence is 13 residues long.

The chain carries TRBV3-1 (or the pseudogene TRBV3-2) and TRBJ1-3; D not certain. CDR1 and CDR2 (germline): LGHDT, YNNKEL (reference sequence). V lost 1 base to trimming and J lost 0 bases, with 16 bases between them. The length of the CDR3 is 18 residues. Here the CDR3 DNA reads TGTGCCAGCAGCCAAGCGTGGTTCGAGGGAAGCTCTGGAAACACCATATATTTT. It is translated as CASSQAWFEGSSGNTIYF.

A single count supports this clone. The chain links TRBV7-2 to TRBJ2-2; 16 nucleotides line up with TRBD2. The CDR3 covers 16 residues. CDR1 and CDR2 from the germline V gene are SGHTA and FQGNSA. V shed 4 bases and J 5 bases; nucleotides not matched to a gene: 1. The CDR3 region has the DNA TGTGCCAGCAGCTCGGGACTAGCGGGGGGGACCGGGGAGCTGTTTTTT. Amino acids: CASSSGLAGGTGELFF.

The chain uses TRBV6-4 and TRBJ2-2; 8 bases match TRBD1. CDR1 is MRHNA, CDR2 SNTAGT, per germline. This CDR3 comprises 15 residues. Trimming removed 7 bases from V and 3 bases from J; junction bases left unmatched: 7. CDR3 bases: TGTGCCAGCAAAAGCCAGGGGGCGGACACCGGGGAGCTGTTTTTT. Protein sequence: CASKSQGADTGELFF.

On this clone: Other nucleotide sequences in the sample specify the same CDR3. This chain joins TRBV28 and TRBJ1-5, with a possible D match to TRBD1 (6 bases). The CDR3 covers 15 residues. Trimming pared 6 bases from V and 1 base from J, leaving 13 bases between. CDR1 is MDHEN and CDR2 is SYDVKM in the germline V gene. CDR3 loop: CASSRPGGSNQPQHF. The CDR3 DNA reads TGTGCCAGCAGCCGACCGGGGGGCAGCAATCAGCCCCAGCATTTT.

The rearrangement joins TRBV29-1 to TRBJ2-3, with 9 bases aligning to TRBD1. In germline, CDR1 is SQVTM, CDR2 ANQGSEA. V shed 5 bases and J 3 bases; nucleotides not matched to a gene: 6. There are 14 residues in the CDR3. In nucleotides, the CDR3 is TGCAGCGTTCAGGGGACAGGGATGACAGATACGCAGTATTTT. Encoded protein: CSVQGTGMTDTQYF.

This clone was observed once. This chain links TRBV28 with TRBJ1-3; 8 bases are a match to TRBD1. The CDR3 consists of 18 residues. The V gene's germline CDR1 is MDHEN and CDR2 SYDVKM. V trimming: 6 bases; J trimming: 4 bases; junction bases outside the gene matches: 17. CDR3 amino acids: CASSPGQVLSTWGNTIYF. CDR3 nucleotides: TGTGCCAGCAGCCCGGGACAGGTTCTTTCAACGTGGGGAAACACCATATATTTT. Full variable domain (missing parts from reference TRBV28 and TRBJ1-3): DVKVTQSSRYLVKRTGEKVFLECVQDMDHENMFWYRQDPGLGLRLIYFSYDVKMKEKGDIPEGYSVSREKKERFSLILESASTNQTSMYLCASSPGQVLSTWGNTIYFGEGSWLTVV.

This rearrangement joins TRBV27 to TRBJ1-4; possibly TRBD1 for D (6 bases). This CDR3 spans 15 amino acids. Trimming cost V 5 bases and J 7 bases, with 17 bases left between them. Germline V CDR1 and CDR2: MNHEY, SMNVEV (reference sequence). The DNA for the CDR3 is TGTGCCAGCAGTGACAGGATACCCGCGACTGAAAAACTGTTTTTT. It yields the protein CASSDRIPATEKLFF.

The rearrangement uses TRBV10-3 and TRBJ2-1; tentative D call: TRBD1 (5 bases). V lost 2 bases to trimming and J lost 8 bases, with 10 bases between them. The germline V gene encodes CDR1 ENHRY and CDR2 SYGVKD. This CDR3 is built from 13 residues. CDR3 protein: CAISEGAPDEQFF. DNA of the CDR3: TGTGCCATCAGTGAGGGGGCTCCGGATGAGCAGTTCTTC.

A remark on this clone: Compared with germline, one end of the junction differs, possibly owing to a read error. The chain links TRBV7-7 to TRBJ1-2; 10 nucleotides match TRBD1. This CDR3 spans 16 amino acids. The germline CDR1 and CDR2 sequences are SSHAT and FNYEAQ (reference sequence). CDR3 coding DNA: TGTGCTAGCAGCATGGGACAGGGGATTTTGGGCTATGGCTACACCTTC. The encoded protein is CASSMGQGILGYGYTF. Combining the CDR3 with reference TRBV7-7 and TRBJ1-2 gives the whole variable domain GAGVSQSPRYKVTKRGQDVTLRCDPISSHATLYWYQQALGQGPEFLTYFNYEAQPDKSGLPSDRFSAERPEGSISTLTIQRTEQRDSAMYRCASSMGQGILGYGYTFGSGTRLTVV.

The gene calls are TRBV7-8 and TRBJ2-2; D may be TRBD2 (7 bases). This CDR3 is 14 amino acids long. V was clipped by 5 bases and J by 5 bases, with 12 bases between them. Germline CDR1 SGHVS, CDR2 FQNEAQ. The CDR3 reads CASSRGARTGELFF. The CDR3, as DNA: TGTGCCAGCAGCCGGGGGGCCCGGACCGGGGAGCTGTTTTTT.

The table lists this clone with a count of one. V is TRBV5-4 and J is TRBJ2-7, with D possibly TRBD2 on 5 matching bases. There are 15 residues in the CDR3. The V gene's germline CDR1 is SGHNT and CDR2 YYREEE (reference sequence). V lost 6 bases to trimming and J lost 4 bases, with 20 bases between them. This CDR3 is CASNIEGSLSYEQYF. In DNA, the CDR3 is TGTGCCAGCAACATAGAGGGTTCCCTTTCTTACGAGCAGTACTTC.

The chain has TRBV7-9 and TRBJ2-3, with D possibly TRBD2 on 5 matching bases. Germline V gives CDR1 SEHNR, CDR2 FQNEAQ (reference sequence). V lost 6 bases and J 5 bases, leaving 9 bases between the germline ends. This CDR3 spans 12 amino acids. The DNA of the CDR3 is TGTGCCAGCAGGTATAGCGTAGATACGCAGTATTTT. It encodes CASRYSVDTQYF.

A single count supports this clone. The CDR3 protein is CASSIPETDLYSNQPQHF. The CDR3 DNA sequence: TGTGCCAGTAGTATACCGGAGACAGACCTTTATAGCAATCAGCCCCAGCATTTT. The chain uses TRBV19 and TRBJ1-5, with a tentative D call TRBD1 (5 bases). V was pared by 2 bases and J by 0 bases, with 17 bases between. This CDR3 is built from 18 residues. Germline-derived CDR1 and CDR2 are LNHDA and SQIVND (reference sequence). The full variable domain, completed using reference TRBV19 and TRBJ1-5, is DGGITQSPKYLFRKEGQNVTLSCEQNLNHDAMYWYRQDPGQGLRLIYYSQIVNDFQKGDIAEGYSVSREKKESFPLTVTSAQKNPTAFYLCASSIPETDLYSNQPQHFGDGTRLSIL.

This clone was recorded only once. V usage is TRBV10-2 and J usage is TRBJ2-3; 7 nucleotides agree with TRBD2. Germline V gives CDR1 WSHSY, CDR2 SAAADI. After removal of 2 bases from V and 6 bases from J, the junction contained 8 bases not matched to a gene. The CDR3 is 15 residues long. In DNA, the CDR3 is TGCGCCAGCAGTGAGAGGGCGGGAGTTTCGGATACGCAGTATTTT. Residues: CASSERAGVSDTQYF.

J is TRBJ1-1 and V is TRBV5-1; the D gene is possibly TRBD1 (6 bases). Germline values: CDR1 SGHRS, CDR2 YFSETQ. The CDR3 loop spans 15 amino acids. V dropped 4 bases and J dropped 1 base, with 14 bases sitting between them. The CDR3 spells CASSPSGTTNTEAFF. CDR3 in DNA: TGCGCCAGCAGCCCCTCCGGGACAACGAACACTGAAGCTTTCTTT. Full variable domain (rest looked up from reference TRBV5-1 and TRBJ1-1): KAGVTQTPRYLIKTRGQQVTLSCSPISGHRSVSWYQQTPGQGLQFLFEYFSETQRNKGNFPGRFSGRQFSNSRSEMNVSTLELGDSALYLCASSPSGTTNTEAFFGQGTRLTVV.

This rearrangement joins TRBV7-3 to TRBJ2-1; 16 nucleotides agree with TRBD2. J was trimmed by 5 bases and V by 0 bases; bases with no gene match: 7. This CDR3 has 19 residues. Per the germline V gene, CDR1 is SGHTA and CDR2 is FQGTGA. CDR3 in amino acids: CASSLTAGLAGGRDNEQFF. The DNA for the CDR3 is TGTGCCAGCAGCTTAACTGCGGGACTAGCGGGAGGGCGTGACAATGAGCAGTTCTTC.

This chain connects TRBV23-1 to TRBJ2-2, with 12 bases that match TRBD1. TRBV23-1 is assigned to the ORF class and has an uncertain function. The length of the CDR3 is 20 residues. V shed 3 bases and J 3 bases; nucleotides not matched to a gene: 14. The CDR3 sequence: CASSQQKGQGAFNYTGELFF. CDR3 DNA: TGCGCCAGCAGTCAGCAAAAGGGACAGGGGGCCTTTAACTACACCGGGGAGCTGTTTTTT.